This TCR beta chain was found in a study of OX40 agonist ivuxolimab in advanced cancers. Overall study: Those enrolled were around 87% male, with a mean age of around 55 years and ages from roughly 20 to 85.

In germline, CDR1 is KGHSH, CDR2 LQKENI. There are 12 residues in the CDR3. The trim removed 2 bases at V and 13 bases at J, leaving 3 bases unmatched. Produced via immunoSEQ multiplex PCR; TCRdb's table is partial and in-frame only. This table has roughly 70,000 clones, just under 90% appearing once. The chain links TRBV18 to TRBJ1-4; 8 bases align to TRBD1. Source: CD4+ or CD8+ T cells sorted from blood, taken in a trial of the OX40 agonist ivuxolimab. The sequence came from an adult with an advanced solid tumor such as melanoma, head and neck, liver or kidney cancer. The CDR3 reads CASSPFTGGLFF. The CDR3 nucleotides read TGTGCCAGCTCACCATTCACAGGGGGACTGTTTTTT.